A single TCR beta chain is shown here with its context. These data originate in a study of blood T cell repertoires in COVID-19. TCRdb keeps only in-frame clones here, not all; method: immunoSEQ multiplex PCR. The repertoire has about 85,000 clones, about nine tenths of them found once; the top ten carry approximately 2.2%. J lost 0 bases, V lost 2 bases, and 3 bases had no gene match. Germline CDR1 and CDR2: KGHDR and SFDVKD. The CDR3 contains 16 residues. The sequencing input was peripheral blood. This TCR derives from a man aged 50 to 59 with acute or convalescent COVID-19. The chain links TRBV24-1 to TRBJ2-1; 7 bases align to TRBD2. The CDR3 DNA sequence: TGTGCCACCAGTGATTGGGGGGGGAGCTCCTACAATGAGCAGTTCTTC. Amino acids: CATSDWGGSSYNEQFF.